The rows below give T cell receptor beta chains drawn from one sample of a study of technical replicates of blood from several donors. Here immunoSEQ multiplex PCR was the method, and the copy in TCRdb shows in-frame clones only, minus some. The sample comprises tens of thousands of clones, around 96% of which are singletons, and under 0.5% rests with the top ten. Sequences were obtained from T cells isolated from PBMCs. All receptors come from a human donor in good health. CDR3s leave out the opening cysteine and the closing phenylalanine or tryptophan.

TRBJ2-6	TRBV30	AWGGLGGANVLT
TRBJ2-3	TRBV9	ASSVGAGSTDTQY
TRBJ1-1	TRBV19	ASTVGAPNTEAF
TRBJ1-4	TRBV9	ASSVVGAIDEKLF
TRBJ2-5	TRBV7-9	ASSLPHNQEETQY
TRBJ2-3	TRBV7-9	ASSYPSGRKTDTQY
TRBJ2-7	TRBV7-9	ASSSGTSGRASDEQY
TRBJ1-1	TRBV20-1	SATTGVGAF
TRBJ2-2	TRBV11-2	ASRPTSGANTGELF
TRBJ2-2	TRBV28	ASTRLDRQNTGELF
TRBJ1-5	TRBV6-6	ASSYVGQGGQPQH
TRBJ2-7	TRBV6-6	ASSYGDWEGGYEQY
TRBJ1-2	TRBV28	ASSLFKKGSFYGYT
TRBJ1-2	TRBV4-1	ASSQVATGIYGYT
TRBJ2-7	TRBV6-5	ASSYGTGAEQY
TRBJ2-7	TRBV11-2	ASSSYSRGGVYEQY
TRBJ2-3	TRBV11-2	ASSLDRGTSGKDTQY
TRBJ2-7	TRBV27	ASSLLSGSYEQY
TRBJ2-2	TRBV4-2	ASSQELSLAGFVGAGELF
TRBJ2-2	TRBV19	ASSIGYGTANTGELF
TRBJ1-1	TRBV5-1	ASRLQGGNTEAF
TRBJ2-3	TRBV18	ASSPGPQYTQY
TRBJ1-1	TRBV29-1	SVEVSTANTEAF
TRBJ2-1	TRBV5-1	ASSLRLAGNQDEQF
TRBJ2-7	TRBV27	ASSFGTGKGPYEQY
TRBJ2-5	TRBV27	ASSLSGGPRLTQETQY
TRBJ2-3	TRBV4-3	ASSQVATISTDTQY
TRBJ2-7	TRBV30	AWSGRDRGLFYEQY
TRBJ1-5	TRBV27	ASSIWGGDQPQH
TRBJ1-5	TRBV19	ASSIGTEDQPQH
TRBJ2-2	TRBV4-2	ASSQLTSGRLNTGELF
TRBJ1-2	TRBV6-5	ASSADSPYGYT
TRBJ2-7	TRBV6-5	ASGRDGGYEQY
TRBJ1-2	TRBV2	ASSGLGREV
TRBJ1-2	TRBV6-1	ASSEDSRGWDGYT
TRBJ2-3	TRBV7-9	ASTKGLPSTDTQY
TRBJ1-5	TRBV7-8	ASSSYRNQPQH
TRBJ1-2	TRBV4-1	ASSQDRTGEDYGYT
TRBJ1-2	TRBV7-9	ASSLRQSGYGYT